The next 20 T cell receptor beta chains were all read from a single sample in a study of T cells after yellow fever vaccination. MiXCR, run by TCRdb on the 5' RACE reads, gives a single entry per CDR3 protein. The sample lists hundreds of thousands of distinct CDR3 sequences, less than 20% seen once, with around a sixth in the top ten. Sequenced here: PBMCs, sampled roughly 5 days after the first yellow fever vaccination. These receptors originate from a man in his late teens or twenties who received the YFV17D yellow fever vaccine.

This clonotype was counted between two and nine times. This rearrangement joins TRBV7-3 to TRBJ2-3; D remains unclear. Germline V CDR1 and CDR2: SGHTA, FQGTGA. Trimming left V 10 bases short and J 4 bases short, with 15 bases between. This CDR3 has 13 amino acids. The CDR3 sequence is CATGLGPADTQYF. In nucleotides, the CDR3 is TGTGCCACCGGTCTAGGGCCAGCAGATACGCAGTATTTT.

This clonotype showed up just a few times. This chain links TRBV6-2 or TRBV6-3 with TRBJ2-4; D could derive from TRBD1 or TRBD2 (5 bases each). CDR1 and CDR2 (germline): MNHEY, SVGEGT. V lost 3 bases and J lost 7, with 13 bases in between. The CDR3 extends over 14 amino acids. Here the CDR3 reads CASSYGDAGNIQYF. In DNA form, the CDR3 reads TGTGCCAGCAGTTATGGGGACGCCGGGAACATTCAGTACTTC.

The chain recombines TRBV4-2 with TRBJ2-2, with TRBD2 as a possible D gene (6 bases). The CDR3 has 14 amino acids. V was shortened by 0 bases and J by 6 bases, with 8 bases between the two germline ends. Germline loops: CDR1 LGHNA, CDR2 YNFKEQ. CDR3 sequence (DNA): TGTGCCAGCAGCCAAGATTGGGAGGCCGGGGAGCTGTTTTTT. Encoded protein: CASSQDWEAGELFF.

This clonotype occurred many times. The chain is built from TRBV18 and TRBJ1-2; D is unresolved. V was cut by 4 bases and J by 0 bases, with 6 bases left in between. Germline CDR1 reads KGHSH; CDR2 reads LQKENI. The CDR3 is 13 residues long. Written as DNA, the CDR3 is TGTGCCAGCTCACACTTAGCTAACTATGGCTACACCTTC. Its protein product is CASSHLANYGYTF.

This chain joins TRBV7-9 and TRBJ2-3; 8 nucleotides match TRBD2. J was trimmed by 6 bases and V by 5 bases; bases with no gene match: 7. CDR1 is SEHNR, CDR2 FQNEAQ, per germline (reference sequence). This CDR3 spans 14 amino acids. As DNA, the CDR3 is TGTGCCAGCAGCCCCCCGGGGGGGCACGATACGCAGTATTTT. It is translated as CASSPPGGHDTQYF.

The sample holds a few counts of this clonotype. The chain couples TRBV4-1 to TRBJ2-2; 10 nucleotides line up with TRBD2. With V trimmed by 3 bases and J by 4 bases, 8 bases remained unmatched. CDR1 is MGHRA and CDR2 is YSYEKL in the germline V gene. This CDR3 region has 17 residues. The CDR3 region is CASSHSSGGAGTGELFF. The CDR3 DNA is TGCGCCAGCAGCCATTCCAGCGGGGGGGCGGGCACCGGGGAGCTGTTTTTT.

This clonotype was detected a few times. V usage is TRBV29-1 and J usage is TRBJ2-5; TRBD1 matches at 9 bases. The ends lost 7 bases at V and 5 bases at J; junction bases unmatched: 11. The germline V gene has CDR1 SQVTM and CDR2 ANQGSEA. The CDR3 loop spans 14 amino acids. The CDR3: CSGAAGTGRETQYF. The CDR3 DNA sequence: TGCAGCGGGGCCGCCGGGACAGGGCGTGAGACCCAGTACTTC.

Worth noting for this clonotype: Being one base from a much bigger clone, this may be a read error. The chain joins TRBV4-2 to TRBJ1-1, with D unresolved. The CDR3 consists of 11 residues. Germline values: CDR1 LGHNA, CDR2 YNFKEQ. V was shortened by 7 bases and J by 1 base, with 4 bases between the two germline ends. The CDR3 here is CASMENTEAFF. CDR3 nucleotides: TGTGCCAGCATGGAGAACACTGAAGCTTTCTTT.

This rearrangement joins TRBV20-1 to TRBJ2-4; D remains unclear. CDR3 length equals 13 residues. V lost 0 bases to trimming and J lost 7 bases, with 10 bases between them. Germline V gene sequence: CDR1 DFQATT, CDR2 SNEGSKA (reference sequence). CDR3 nucleotides: TGCAGTGCTAGAGATCCGAACAGCAACATTCAGTACTTC. Its translation is CSARDPNSNIQYF.

This clonotype appeared a few times. CDR3 protein: CASSQEGKGQEDEQFF. In nucleotides, the CDR3 is TGCGCCAGCAGCCAAGAGGGTAAGGGACAGGAAGATGAGCAGTTCTTC. This sequence joins TRBV4-3 and TRBJ2-1; 8 bases match TRBD1. The germline V gene encodes CDR1 LGHNA and CDR2 YSLEER. The CDR3 runs to 16 residues. V was pared by 0 bases and J by 8 bases, with 9 bases of the junction left unmatched.

The chain joins TRBV7-9 to TRBJ2-1, with TRBD2 as a possible D gene (6 bases). The CDR3 runs to 14 residues. The V end lost 5 bases, the J end lost 8 bases, and 16 bases lay between the germline ends. Germline V gives CDR1 SEHNR, CDR2 FQNEAQ (reference sequence). CDR3 protein: CASSAPGDPDEQFF. DNA of the CDR3: TGTGCCAGCAGCGCTCCGGGGGACCCCGATGAGCAGTTCTTC.

The chain has TRBV7-9 and TRBJ2-3; 8 bases are shared with TRBD2. V trimming: 5 bases; J trimming: 1 base; junction bases outside the gene matches: 8. The CDR3 is 16 amino acids. Germline V lookup: CDR1 SEHNR, CDR2 FQNEAQ (reference sequence). Here the CDR3 DNA reads TGTGCCAGCAGCCCCCCCGGGGGGGTTCGCACAGATACGCAGTATTTT. This sequence encodes CASSPPGGVRTDTQYF.

J is TRBJ2-3 and V is TRBV7-9; TRBD2 agrees at 7 bases. V was clipped by 5 bases and J by 2 bases; unmatched bases: 7. CDR1 is SEHNR and CDR2 is FQNEAQ in the germline V gene (reference sequence). CDR3 size: 15 residues. The DNA for the CDR3 is TGTGCCAGCAGCCCTCTAGCGGACGCCACAGATACGCAGTATTTT. Its translation is CASSPLADATDTQYF. Full variable domain (rest looked up from reference TRBV7-9 and TRBJ2-3): DTGVSQNPRHKITKRGQNVTFRCDPISEHNRLYWYRQTLGQGPEFLTYFQNEAQLEKSRLLSDRFSAERPKGSFSTLEIQRTEQGDSAMYLCASSPLADATDTQYFGPGTRLTVL.

The V gene is TRBV19, the J gene TRBJ2-7; 10 bases map to TRBD1. Germline V gene lookup returns CDR1 LNHDA and CDR2 SQIVND (reference sequence). The V and J ends lost 6 bases and 1 base, in that order; junction bases with no gene match: 6. The CDR3 spans 15 residues. The CDR3 DNA is TGTGCCAGTAGAGCCGGGACAGGGGATTCCTACGAGCAGTACTTC. It encodes CASRAGTGDSYEQYF.

This clonotype was recorded a few times. The CDR3 DNA reads TGTGCCAGCAGCTTAGTGATGGGCAGGGCGAACACCGGGGAGCTGTTTTTT. Protein: CASSLVMGRANTGELFF. The chain carries TRBV7-6 and TRBJ2-2; possibly TRBD1 for D (5 bases). The CDR3 length is 17 residues. Germline CDR1 reads SGHVS; CDR2 reads FNYEAQ. Trimming pared 1 base from V and 0 bases from J, leaving 12 bases between.

This chain links TRBV7-6 with TRBJ2-5; the D is unclear. CDR1 is SGHVS, CDR2 FNYEAQ, per germline. CDR3 length: 14 amino acids. V lost 5 bases and J 7 bases, leaving 17 bases between the germline ends. The CDR3 reads CASSESDPRGTQYF. The CDR3 nucleotides read TGTGCCAGCAGCGAGAGCGACCCCCGAGGGACCCAGTACTTC.

The V gene is TRBV4-1, the J gene TRBJ2-7; 8 bases match TRBD2. V lost 2 bases and J lost 3; bases outside the gene matches: 6. Germline V gene lookup returns CDR1 MGHRA and CDR2 YSYEKL. The CDR3 spans 15 residues. The CDR3 loop reads CASSQPRGGLYEQYF. The CDR3 bases are TGCGCCAGCAGCCAACCACGGGGGGGCCTCTACGAGCAGTACTTC.

The chain joins TRBV28 to TRBJ2-7; 8 nucleotides match TRBD2. V was pared by 5 bases and J by 0 bases, with 3 bases of the junction left unmatched. The CDR3 length is 14 residues. Germline V CDR1 and CDR2: MDHEN, SYDVKM. The CDR3: CASSSGGGSYEQYV. Here the CDR3 DNA reads TGTGCCAGCAGTAGCGGGGGTGGCTCCTACGAGCAGTACGTC.

The V and J genes are TRBV14 and TRBJ2-4, with TRBD1 identical over 9 bases. Germline V gene lookup returns CDR1 SGHDN and CDR2 FVKESK. The CDR3 runs 14 residues. V trimming: 4 bases; J trimming: 7 bases; junction bases outside the gene matches: 5. CDR3 nucleotide sequence: TGTGCCAGCAGCCGAGGGACAGGGTGGAACATTCAGTACTTC. Encoded protein: CASSRGTGWNIQYF.

This clonotype was picked up many times. This chain uses TRBV12-3 or TRBV12-4 with TRBJ1-5; 9 nucleotides line up with TRBD1. Trimming at V came to 6 bases and at J to 6 bases, leaving 3 bases not matched to a gene. The CDR3 has 13 amino acids. The CDR3 coding sequence is TGTGCCAGCAGAACAGGGGGCGGTCAGCCCCAGCATTTT. Protein product: CASRTGGGQPQHF.